Listed here is a single T cell receptor beta chain. What it recognizes is unknown. Germline is not matched at one junction end, which may reflect a read error. The data derive from a study of T cells after yellow fever vaccination. Overall study results and limits: Any FACS-sorted repertoire could hold abundant clonotypes that contaminate it from the bulk population.

The V gene's germline CDR1 is SGHTA and CDR2 FQGNSA. This CDR3 is 14 amino acids long. TCRdb used MiXCR to reprocess the 5' RACE reads, holding one entry per CDR3 protein. Of roughly 180,000 distinct CDR3 sequences listed, 5.5% to 8% are singletons. This receptor was obtained from a man between 18 and 35 years old who received the YFV17D yellow fever vaccine. The specimen was CD4+ T cells sorted from PBMCs, collected on the day of the first yellow fever vaccination. V usage is TRBV7-2 and J usage is TRBJ1-1; D unresolved. The CDR3 region is CASSLSRWHTGAFF. The CDR3 DNA sequence: TGTGCCAGCAGCCTTAGCAGGTGGCACACTGGAGCTTTCTTT.